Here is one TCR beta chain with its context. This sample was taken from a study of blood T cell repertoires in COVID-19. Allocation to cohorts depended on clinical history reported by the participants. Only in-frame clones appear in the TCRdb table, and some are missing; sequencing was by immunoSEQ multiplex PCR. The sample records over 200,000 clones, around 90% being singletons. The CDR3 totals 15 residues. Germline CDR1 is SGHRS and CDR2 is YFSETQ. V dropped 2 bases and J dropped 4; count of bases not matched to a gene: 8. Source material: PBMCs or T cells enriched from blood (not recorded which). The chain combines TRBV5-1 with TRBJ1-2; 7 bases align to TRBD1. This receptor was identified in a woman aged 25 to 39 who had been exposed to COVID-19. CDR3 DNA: TGCGCCAGCAGCTTTAGACCCGGGACAGTCTATGGCTACACCTTC. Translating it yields CASSFRPGTVYGYTF.